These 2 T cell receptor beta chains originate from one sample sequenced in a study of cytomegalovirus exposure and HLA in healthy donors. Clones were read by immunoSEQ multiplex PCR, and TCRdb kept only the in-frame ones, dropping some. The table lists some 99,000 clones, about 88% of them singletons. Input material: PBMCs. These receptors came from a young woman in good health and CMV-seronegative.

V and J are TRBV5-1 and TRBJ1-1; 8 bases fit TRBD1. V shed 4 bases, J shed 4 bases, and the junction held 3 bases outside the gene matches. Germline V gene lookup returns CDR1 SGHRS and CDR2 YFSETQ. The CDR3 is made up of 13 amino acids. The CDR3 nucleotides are TGCGCCAGCAGCCCGACAGGGGCCACTGAAGCTTTCTTT. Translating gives CASSPTGATEAFF.

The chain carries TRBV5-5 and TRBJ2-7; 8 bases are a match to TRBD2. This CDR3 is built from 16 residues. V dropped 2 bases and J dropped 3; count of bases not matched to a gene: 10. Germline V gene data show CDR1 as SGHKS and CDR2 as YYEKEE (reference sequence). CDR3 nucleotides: TGTGCCAGCAGCTTAACGGTCGGGGGGGGGAACTACGAGCAGTACTTC. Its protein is CASSLTVGGGNYEQYF.